Included here is one T cell receptor (beta chain) sequence, with context. What it binds is unknown. The data were obtained in a study of long-term antiretroviral therapy in people with HIV. General study findings and limits: Repertoires looked antigen-experienced, with only a slight naive shift after ART.

Researchers report immunoSEQ v3.0 was run at survey level. The method was immunoSEQ multiplex PCR; TCRdb's version includes in-frame clones alone and lacks a portion of them. This repertoire shows roughly 17,000 clones, roughly four fifths found once; its top ten account for over 7.5%. The CDR3 is 14 amino acids. With 0 bases removed from V and 4 bases from J, the gap between germline ends came to 8 bases. Per the germline V gene, CDR1 is SGHDT and CDR2 is YYEEEE. This specimen consisted of unsorted PBMCs, obtained 0.3 years before starting antiretroviral therapy. The TCR originated in a man between 50 and 59 years old with HIV. J is TRBJ1-5 and V is TRBV5-6, with a possible D match to TRBD1 (6 bases). CDR3 in amino acids: CASSLVDSNQPQHF. The DNA of the CDR3 is TGTGCCAGCAGCTTGGTGGACAGTAATCAGCCCCAGCATTTT.